Included here is one T cell receptor beta chain sequence, with context. What it recognizes is unknown. The sample originates from a study of T cell responses to AZD1222 COVID-19 vaccine. General study results and limits: Along spike, vaccine-associated CD4 TCRs were found throughout, with dominance at 160-218 and 743-854.

The CDR3 runs to 17 residues. V was cut by 5 bases and J by 4 bases, with 23 bases left in between. CDR1 is SGHKS and CDR2 is YYEKEE in the germline V gene (reference sequence). The assay was immunoSEQ multiplex PCR, and TCRdb's table has in-frame clones only and misses some. The sample lists 75,000 to 100,000 clones; around nine tenths were seen once. The receptor was isolated from an adult in good health. This specimen was peripheral blood, taken on day 0 of AZD1222 vaccination. The chain has TRBV5-5 and TRBJ2-3, with D possibly being TRBD1 or TRBD2 (6 bases each). CDR3 sequence reads: CASSRLGGSGRADTQYF. Written as DNA, the CDR3 is TGTGCCAGCAGTCGCTTAGGGGGGAGTGGTCGTGCAGATACGCAGTATTTT.